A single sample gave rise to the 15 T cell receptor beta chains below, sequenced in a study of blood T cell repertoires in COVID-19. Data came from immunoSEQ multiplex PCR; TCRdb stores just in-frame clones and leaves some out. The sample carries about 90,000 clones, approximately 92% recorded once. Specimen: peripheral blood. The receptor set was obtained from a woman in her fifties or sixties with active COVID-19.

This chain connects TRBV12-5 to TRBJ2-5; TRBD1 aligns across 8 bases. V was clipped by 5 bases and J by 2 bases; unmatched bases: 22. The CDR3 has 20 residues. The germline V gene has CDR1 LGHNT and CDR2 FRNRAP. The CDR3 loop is CASGQTLSLIRGRGQETQYF. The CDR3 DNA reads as TGTGCTAGTGGTCAAACCCTTTCTTTAATCAGGGGGCGCGGGCAAGAGACCCAGTACTTC. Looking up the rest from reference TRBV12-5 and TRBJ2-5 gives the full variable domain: DARVTQTPRHKVTEMGQEVTMRCQPILGHNTVFWYRQTMMQGLELLAYFRNRAPLDDSGMPKDRFSAEMPDATLATLKIQPSEPRDSAVYFCASGQTLSLIRGRGQETQYFGPGTRLLVL.

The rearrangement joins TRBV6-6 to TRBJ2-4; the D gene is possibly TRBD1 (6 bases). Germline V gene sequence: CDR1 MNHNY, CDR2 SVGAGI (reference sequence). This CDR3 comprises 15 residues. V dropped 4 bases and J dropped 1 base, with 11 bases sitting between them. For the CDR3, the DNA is TGTGCCAGCAGTTCCTTAGGGGGTGCCAAAAACATTCAGTACTTC. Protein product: CASSSLGGAKNIQYF.

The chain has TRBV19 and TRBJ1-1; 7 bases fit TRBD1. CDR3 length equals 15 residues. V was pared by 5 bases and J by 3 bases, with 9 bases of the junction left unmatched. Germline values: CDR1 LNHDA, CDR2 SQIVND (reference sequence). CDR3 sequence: CASSSTGVGDTEAFF. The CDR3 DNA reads TGTGCCAGTAGTTCAACAGGGGTCGGGGACACTGAAGCTTTCTTT.

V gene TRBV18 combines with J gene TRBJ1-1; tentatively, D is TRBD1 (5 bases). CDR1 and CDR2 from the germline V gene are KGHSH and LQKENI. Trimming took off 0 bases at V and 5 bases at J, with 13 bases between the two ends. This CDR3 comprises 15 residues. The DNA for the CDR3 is TGTGCCAGCTCACCACCTTCGACAGCGGGGACTGAAGCTTTCTTT. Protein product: CASSPPSTAGTEAFF.

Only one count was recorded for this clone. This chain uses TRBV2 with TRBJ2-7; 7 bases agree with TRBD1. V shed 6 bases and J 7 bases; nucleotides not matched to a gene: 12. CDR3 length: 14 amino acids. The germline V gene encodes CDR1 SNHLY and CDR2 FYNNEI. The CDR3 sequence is CASRIRTGPGEQYF. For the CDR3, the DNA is TGTGCCAGCAGGATCCGGACAGGTCCAGGGGAGCAGTACTTC.

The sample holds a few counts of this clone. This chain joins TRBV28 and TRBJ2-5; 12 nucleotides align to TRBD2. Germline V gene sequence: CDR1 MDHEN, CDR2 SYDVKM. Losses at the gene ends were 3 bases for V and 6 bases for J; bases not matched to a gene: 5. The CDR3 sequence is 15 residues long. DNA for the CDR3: TGTGCCAGCAGTTTCTGGACTAGCGGGATAAAGACCCAGTACTTC. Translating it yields CASSFWTSGIKTQYF.

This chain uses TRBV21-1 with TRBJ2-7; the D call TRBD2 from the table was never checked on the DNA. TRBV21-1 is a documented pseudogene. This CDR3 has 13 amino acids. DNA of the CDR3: TGTGCCAGCAGCAAAGGGAGCTCCTACGAGCAGTACTTC. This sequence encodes CASSKGSSYEQYF.

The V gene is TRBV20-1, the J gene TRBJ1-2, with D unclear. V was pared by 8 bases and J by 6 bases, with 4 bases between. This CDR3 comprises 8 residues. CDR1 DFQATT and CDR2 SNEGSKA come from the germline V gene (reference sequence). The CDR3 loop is CSPDGYTF. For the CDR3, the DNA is TGCAGTCCTGATGGCTACACCTTC.

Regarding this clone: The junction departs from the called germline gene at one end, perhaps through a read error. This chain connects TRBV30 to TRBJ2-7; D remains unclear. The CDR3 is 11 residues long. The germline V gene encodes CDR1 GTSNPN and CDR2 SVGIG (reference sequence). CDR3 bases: TGTGCCTGGGGTGTTACCTACGAGCAGTACTTC. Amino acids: CAWGVTYEQYF.

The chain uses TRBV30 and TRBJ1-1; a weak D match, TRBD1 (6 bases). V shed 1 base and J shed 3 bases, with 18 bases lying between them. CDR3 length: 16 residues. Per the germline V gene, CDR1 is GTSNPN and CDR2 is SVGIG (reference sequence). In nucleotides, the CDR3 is TGTGCCTGGAGTGCTACTTACAGGGTTGCGGACACTGAAGCTTTCTTT. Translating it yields CAWSATYRVADTEAFF.

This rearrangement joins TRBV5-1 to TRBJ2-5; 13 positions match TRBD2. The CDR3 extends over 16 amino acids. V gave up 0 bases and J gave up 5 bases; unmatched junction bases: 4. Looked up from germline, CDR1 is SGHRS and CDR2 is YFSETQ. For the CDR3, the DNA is TGCGCCAGCAGCTTGGGAGGGACTAGCGGGGATGAGACCCAGTACTTC. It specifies CASSLGGTSGDETQYF.

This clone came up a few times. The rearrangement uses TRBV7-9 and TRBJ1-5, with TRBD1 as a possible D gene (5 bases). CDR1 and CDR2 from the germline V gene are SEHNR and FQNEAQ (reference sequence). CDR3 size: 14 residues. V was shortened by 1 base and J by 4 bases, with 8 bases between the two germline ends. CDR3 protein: CASSLGQTNQPQHF. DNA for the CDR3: TGTGCCAGCAGCTTAGGACAGACTAATCAGCCCCAGCATTTT.

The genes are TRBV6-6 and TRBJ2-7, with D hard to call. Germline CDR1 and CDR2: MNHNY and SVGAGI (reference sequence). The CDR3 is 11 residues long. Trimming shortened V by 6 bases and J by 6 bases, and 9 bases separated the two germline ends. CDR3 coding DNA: TGTGCCAGCAGAGCTAATTCCGAGCAGTACTTC. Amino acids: CASRANSEQYF.

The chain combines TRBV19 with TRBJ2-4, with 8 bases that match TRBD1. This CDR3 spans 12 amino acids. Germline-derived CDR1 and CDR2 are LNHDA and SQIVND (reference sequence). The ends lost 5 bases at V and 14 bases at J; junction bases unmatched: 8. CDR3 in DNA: TGTGCCAGTAGTGGATGGACAGGGTACGAGTACTTC. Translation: CASSGWTGYEYF.

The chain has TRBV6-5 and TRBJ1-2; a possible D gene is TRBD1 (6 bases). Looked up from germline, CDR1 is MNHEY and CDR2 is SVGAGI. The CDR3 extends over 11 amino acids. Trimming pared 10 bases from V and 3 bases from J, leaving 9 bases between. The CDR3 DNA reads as TGTGCCACGAGACAGGACTATGGCTACACCTTC. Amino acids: CATRQDYGYTF.